This T cell receptor beta chain is from a study of CD4+ T cells in melanoma (dated by TCRdb to 2021 to 2024). Looking at the study overall: The study examined neoantigen-specific CD4+ T cells in human melanoma. The research as a whole found: Neoantigen-specific CD4+ T cells in melanoma were reported to show diverse differentiation states. The report described a correlation between neoantigen-specific CD4+ T cells and the function of CD8+ T cells, macrophages and B cells.

Patients with melanoma were used as donors. The library was produced with the immunoSEQ multiplex PCR assay. The immuneACCESS repertoire file appears here via TCRdb, limited to in-frame rearrangements. These files lack a portion of the clones; in checked studies, under half of the deficit traces to unresolved V genes, and the cause of the others is not known. The sample contains 10,000 to 12,000 clones, over 55% of them found a single time. About 13% of the sample is in the top ten clones. Of note for this clone: Its antigen specificity is not known. Base-call qualities are not available, and no considerably larger clone is one nucleotide away.

This sequence originates from a human donor with melanoma. Sequenced material: cells from a culture (not recorded whether cultured in vitro).

The sequence in DNA is TGCGCCAGCAGCCGCGATTCCCAGGGGACAGGGGGCGGCGGTGGCTACACCTTC. This encodes CASSRDSQGTGGGGGYTF. The rearranged segments are TRBV5-1 and TRBJ1-2, with 12 central nucleotides matching TRBD1. Spanning cysteine to phenylalanine, the CDR3 consists of 18 amino acids. Just CDR3 DNA is preserved here, 54 bases in frame from base 1. Trimming takes 4 bases off V and 7 bases off J; junction bases not matched to a gene: 17. From a lookup of the germline V gene, CDR1 and CDR2 are SGHRS and YFSETQ.